This T cell receptor (beta chain) appears in the sequencing data of a study of shared T cell receptors in the human thymus. The germline V gene has CDR1 SGDLS and CDR2 YYNGEE. V gave up 0 bases and J gave up 2 bases; unmatched junction bases: 8. This CDR3 has 18 residues. Measured with immunoSEQ multiplex PCR; TCRdb has only the in-frame clones, and not every one. This sample has some 760,000 clones, with over 75% found just once. This same sample was also taken into another study, of human thymus T cells. That work adds: Infants served as donors; they were healthy and Finnish and were having corrective surgery for congenital heart defects. The thymus tissue came from resections taken during corrective heart surgery. Gene usage (both V and J) appeared biased in thymic and blood repertoires. Among unrelated individuals, related research reported thymic repertoires that overlapped highly.

The V call is TRBV9, the J call TRBJ2-5; 12 bases are a match to TRBD2. Sequencing was done on a sample of thymocytes. This sequence originates from a girl younger than two with a congenital heart defect. The CDR3 DNA reads as TGTGCCAGCAGCGTAGGGGCCATACTAGCGGGGGGACAAGAGACCCAGTACTTC. Translating gives CASSVGAILAGGQETQYF. Drawing the rest from reference TRBV9 and TRBJ2-5, the complete variable domain is DSGVTQTPKHLITATGQRVTLRCSPRSGDLSVYWYQQSLDQGLQFLIQYYNGEERAKGNILERFSAQQFPDLHSELNLSSLELGDSALYFCASSVGAILAGGQETQYFGPGTRLLVL.